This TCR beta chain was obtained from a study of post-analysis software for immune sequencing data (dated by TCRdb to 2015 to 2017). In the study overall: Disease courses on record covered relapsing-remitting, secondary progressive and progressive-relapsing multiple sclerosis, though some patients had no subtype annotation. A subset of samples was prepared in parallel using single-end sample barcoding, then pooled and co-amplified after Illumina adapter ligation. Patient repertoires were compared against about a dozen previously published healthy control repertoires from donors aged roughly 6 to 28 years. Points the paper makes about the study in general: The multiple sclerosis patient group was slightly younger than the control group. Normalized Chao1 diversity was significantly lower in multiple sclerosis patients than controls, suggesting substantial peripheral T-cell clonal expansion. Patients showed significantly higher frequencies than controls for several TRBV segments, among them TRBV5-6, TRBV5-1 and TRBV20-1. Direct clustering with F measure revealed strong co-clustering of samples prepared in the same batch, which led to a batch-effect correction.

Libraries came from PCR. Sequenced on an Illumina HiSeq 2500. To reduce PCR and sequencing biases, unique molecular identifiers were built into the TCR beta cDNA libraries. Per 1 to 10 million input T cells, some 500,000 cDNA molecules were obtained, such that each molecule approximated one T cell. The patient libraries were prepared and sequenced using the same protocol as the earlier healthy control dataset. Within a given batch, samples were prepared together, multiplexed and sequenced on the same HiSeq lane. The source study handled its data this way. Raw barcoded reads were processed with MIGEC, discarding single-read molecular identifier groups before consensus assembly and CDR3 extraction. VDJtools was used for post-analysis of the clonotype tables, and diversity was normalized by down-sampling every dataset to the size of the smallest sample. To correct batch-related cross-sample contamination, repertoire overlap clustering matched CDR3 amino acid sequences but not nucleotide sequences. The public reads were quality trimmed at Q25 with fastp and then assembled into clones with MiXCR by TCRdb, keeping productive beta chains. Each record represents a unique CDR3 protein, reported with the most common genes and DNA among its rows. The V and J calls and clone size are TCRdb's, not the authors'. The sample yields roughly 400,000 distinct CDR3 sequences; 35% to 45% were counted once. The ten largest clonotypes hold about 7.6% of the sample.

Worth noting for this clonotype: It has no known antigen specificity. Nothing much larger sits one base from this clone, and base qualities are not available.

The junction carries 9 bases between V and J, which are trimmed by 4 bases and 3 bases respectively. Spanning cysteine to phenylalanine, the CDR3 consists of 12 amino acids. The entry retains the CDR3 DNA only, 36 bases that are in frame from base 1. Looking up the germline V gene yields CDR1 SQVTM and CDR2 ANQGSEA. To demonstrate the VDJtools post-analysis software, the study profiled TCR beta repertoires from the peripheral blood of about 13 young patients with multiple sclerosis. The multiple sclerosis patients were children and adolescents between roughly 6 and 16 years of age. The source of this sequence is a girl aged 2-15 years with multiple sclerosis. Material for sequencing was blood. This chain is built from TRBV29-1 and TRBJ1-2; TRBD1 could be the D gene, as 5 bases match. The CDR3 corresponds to CSVVQGDYGYTF. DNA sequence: TGCAGCGTTGTGCAGGGCGACTATGGCTACACCTTC.